This TCR beta chain stems from a study of blood T cell repertoires in COVID-19. Looking at the study overall: Samples representing acute and convalescent COVID-19 were sourced from the United States, Italy and Spain. Sample material is recorded as cDNA or gDNA derived from T cells, B-cell-depleted T cells, or PBMCs.

The V gene lost 3 bases and the J gene lost 7 bases, with 12 bases spanning the gap. CDR3 length equals 14 residues. Germline CDR1 reads LNHDA; CDR2 reads SQIVND (reference sequence). Participant-reported clinical history was the basis for cohort assignment. Authors' processing steps: The authors estimated nucleated cell counts from reference gene primer amplification. Here immunoSEQ multiplex PCR was the method, and the copy in TCRdb shows in-frame clones only, minus some. V and J calls and clone size follow that table, whereas D and trimming were derived from the DNA. Among some 510,000 clones listed, 85% to 90% were seen once.

The sequencing input was PBMCs or T cells enriched from blood (not recorded which). The rearrangement uses TRBV19 and TRBJ1-4; D unclear. This TCR came from a woman between 40 and 55 years old who had recovered from COVID-19. The CDR3, as DNA: TGTGCCAGTAGTATTGGTTTTTCGGGTGAAAAACTGTTTTTT. Residues: CASSIGFSGEKLFF.